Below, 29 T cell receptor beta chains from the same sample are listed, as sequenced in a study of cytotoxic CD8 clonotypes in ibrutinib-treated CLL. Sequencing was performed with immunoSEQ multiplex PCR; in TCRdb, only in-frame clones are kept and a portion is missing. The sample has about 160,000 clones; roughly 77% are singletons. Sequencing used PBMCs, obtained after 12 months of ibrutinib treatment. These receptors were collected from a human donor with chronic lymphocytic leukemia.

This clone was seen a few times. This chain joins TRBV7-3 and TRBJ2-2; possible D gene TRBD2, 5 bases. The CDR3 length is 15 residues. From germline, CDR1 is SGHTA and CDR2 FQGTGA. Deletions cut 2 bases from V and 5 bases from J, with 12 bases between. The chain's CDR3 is CASSLGPGETGELFF. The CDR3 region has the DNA TGTGCCAGCAGCTTAGGGCCCGGGGAAACCGGGGAGCTGTTTTTT.

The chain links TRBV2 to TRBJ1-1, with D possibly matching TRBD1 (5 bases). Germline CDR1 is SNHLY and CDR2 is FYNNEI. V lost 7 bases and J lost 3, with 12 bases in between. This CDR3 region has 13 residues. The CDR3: CASMWWGDTEAFF. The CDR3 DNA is TGTGCCAGCATGTGGTGGGGGGACACTGAAGCTTTCTTT.

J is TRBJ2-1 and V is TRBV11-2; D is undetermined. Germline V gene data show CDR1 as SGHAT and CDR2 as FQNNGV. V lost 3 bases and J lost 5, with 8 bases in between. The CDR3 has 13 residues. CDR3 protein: CASSLGNNNEQFF. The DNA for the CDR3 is TGTGCCAGCAGCTTGGGCAACAACAATGAGCAGTTCTTC.

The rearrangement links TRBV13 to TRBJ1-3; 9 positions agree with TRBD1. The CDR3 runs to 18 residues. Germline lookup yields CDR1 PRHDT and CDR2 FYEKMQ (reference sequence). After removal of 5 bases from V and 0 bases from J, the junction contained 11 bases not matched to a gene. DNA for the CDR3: TGTGCCAGCAGCCCTTCGGGACAGGGATTATTCTCTGGAAACACCATATATTTT. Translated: CASSPSGQGLFSGNTIYF.

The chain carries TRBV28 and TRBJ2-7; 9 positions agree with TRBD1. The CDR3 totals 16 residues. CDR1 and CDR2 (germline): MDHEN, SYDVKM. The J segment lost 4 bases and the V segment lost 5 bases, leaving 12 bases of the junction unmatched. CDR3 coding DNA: TGTGCCAGCAGTCATCTCCTCGGGACAGGGACGTACGAGCAGTACTTC. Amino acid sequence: CASSHLLGTGTYEQYF.

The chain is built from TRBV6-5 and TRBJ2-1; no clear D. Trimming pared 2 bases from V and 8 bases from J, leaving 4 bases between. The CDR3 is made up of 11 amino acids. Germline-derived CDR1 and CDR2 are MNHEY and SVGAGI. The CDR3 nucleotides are TGTGCCAGCAGTTACGTCGATGAGCAGTTCTTC. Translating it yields CASSYVDEQFF.

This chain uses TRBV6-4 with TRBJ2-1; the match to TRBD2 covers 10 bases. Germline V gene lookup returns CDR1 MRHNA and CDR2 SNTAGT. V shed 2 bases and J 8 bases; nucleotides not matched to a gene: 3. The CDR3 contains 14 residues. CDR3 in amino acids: CASSDVAGGYEQFF. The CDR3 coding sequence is TGTGCCAGCAGTGACGTAGCGGGGGGCTATGAGCAGTTCTTC.

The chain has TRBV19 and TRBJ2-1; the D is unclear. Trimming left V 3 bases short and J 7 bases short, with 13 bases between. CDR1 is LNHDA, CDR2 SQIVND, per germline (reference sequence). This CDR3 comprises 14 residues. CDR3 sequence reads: CASSILRQGNEQFF. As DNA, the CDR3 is TGTGCCAGTAGTATCCTTAGGCAAGGGAATGAGCAGTTCTTC. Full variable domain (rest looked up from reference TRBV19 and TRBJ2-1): DGGITQSPKYLFRKEGQNVTLSCEQNLNHDAMYWYRQDPGQGLRLIYYSQIVNDFQKGDIAEGYSVSREKKESFPLTVTSAQKNPTAFYLCASSILRQGNEQFFGPGTRLTVL.

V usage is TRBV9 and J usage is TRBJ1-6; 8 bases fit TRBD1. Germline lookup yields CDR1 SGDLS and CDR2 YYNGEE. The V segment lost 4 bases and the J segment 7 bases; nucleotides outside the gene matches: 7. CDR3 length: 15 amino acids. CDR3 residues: CASSIGQGRNSPLHF. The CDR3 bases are TGTGCCAGCAGCATCGGACAGGGAAGAAATTCACCCCTCCACTTT.

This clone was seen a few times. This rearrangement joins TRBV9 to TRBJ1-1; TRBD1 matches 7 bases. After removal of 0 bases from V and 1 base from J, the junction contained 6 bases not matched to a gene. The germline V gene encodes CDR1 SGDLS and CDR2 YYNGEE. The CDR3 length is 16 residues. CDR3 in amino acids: CASSVGWWDRNTEAFF. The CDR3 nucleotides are TGTGCCAGCAGCGTAGGCTGGTGGGACAGGAACACTGAAGCTTTCTTT.

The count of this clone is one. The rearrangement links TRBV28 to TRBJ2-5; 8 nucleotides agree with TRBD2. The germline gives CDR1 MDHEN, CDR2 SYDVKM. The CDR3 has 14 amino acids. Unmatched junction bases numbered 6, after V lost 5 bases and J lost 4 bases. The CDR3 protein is CASSKIAGTETQYF. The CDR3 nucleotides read TGTGCCAGCAGTAAGATAGCGGGGACAGAGACCCAGTACTTC.

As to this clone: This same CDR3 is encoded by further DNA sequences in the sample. The DNA of the CDR3 is TGCAGTGCTAGGGGGAACACTGAAGCTTTCTTT. Amino acids: CSARGNTEAFF. This rearrangement joins TRBV20-1 to TRBJ1-1; D remains ambiguous. Germline CDR1 is DFQATT and CDR2 is SNEGSKA (reference sequence). This CDR3 has 11 residues. Trimming took off 3 bases at V and 1 base at J, with 3 bases between the two ends.

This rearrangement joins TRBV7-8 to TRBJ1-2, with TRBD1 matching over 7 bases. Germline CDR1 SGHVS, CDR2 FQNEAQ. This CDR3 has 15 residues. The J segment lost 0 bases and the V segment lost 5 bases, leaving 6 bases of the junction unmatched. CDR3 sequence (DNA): TGTGCCAGCAGCCCCGGGACAGCCGCTAACTATGGCTACACCTTC. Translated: CASSPGTAANYGYTF.

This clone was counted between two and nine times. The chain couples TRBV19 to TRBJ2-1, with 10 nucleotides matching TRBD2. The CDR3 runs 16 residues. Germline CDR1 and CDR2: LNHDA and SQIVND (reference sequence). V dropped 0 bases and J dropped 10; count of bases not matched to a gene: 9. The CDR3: CASSIEGTSAPGEQFF. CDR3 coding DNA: TGTGCCAGTAGTATAGAGGGGACTAGCGCCCCGGGGGAGCAGTTCTTC. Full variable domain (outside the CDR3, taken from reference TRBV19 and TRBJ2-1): DGGITQSPKYLFRKEGQNVTLSCEQNLNHDAMYWYRQDPGQGLRLIYYSQIVNDFQKGDIAEGYSVSREKKESFPLTVTSAQKNPTAFYLCASSIEGTSAPGEQFFGPGTRLTVL.

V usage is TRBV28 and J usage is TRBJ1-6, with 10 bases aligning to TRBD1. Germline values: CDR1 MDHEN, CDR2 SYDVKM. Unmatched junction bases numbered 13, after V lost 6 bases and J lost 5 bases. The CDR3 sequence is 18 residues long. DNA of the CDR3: TGTGCCAGCAGGATTTCGGGTGACAGGGGGCCAGATAATTCACCCCTCCACTTT. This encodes CASRISGDRGPDNSPLHF. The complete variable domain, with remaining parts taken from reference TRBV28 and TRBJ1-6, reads DVKVTQSSRYLVKRTGEKVFLECVQDMDHENMFWYRQDPGLGLRLIYFSYDVKMKEKGDIPEGYSVSREKKERFSLILESASTNQTSMYLCASRISGDRGPDNSPLHFGNGTRLTVT.

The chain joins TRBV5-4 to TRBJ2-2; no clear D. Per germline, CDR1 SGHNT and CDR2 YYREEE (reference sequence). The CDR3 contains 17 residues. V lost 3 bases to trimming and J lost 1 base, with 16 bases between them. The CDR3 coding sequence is TGTGCCAGCAGCTCATCCTCGCAACTGCTGAACACCGGGGAGCTGTTTTTT. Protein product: CASSSSSQLLNTGELFF. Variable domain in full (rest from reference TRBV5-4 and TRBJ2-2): ETGVTQSPTHLIKTRGQQVTLRCSSQSGHNTVSWYQQALGQGPQFIFQYYREEENGRGNFPPRFSGLQFPNYSSELNVNALELDDSALYLCASSSSSQLLNTGELFFGEGSRLTVL.

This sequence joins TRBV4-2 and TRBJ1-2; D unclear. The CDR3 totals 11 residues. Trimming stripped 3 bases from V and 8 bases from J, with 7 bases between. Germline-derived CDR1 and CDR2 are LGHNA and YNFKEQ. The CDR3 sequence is CASSQGAGYTF. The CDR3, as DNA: TGTGCCAGCAGCCAGGGCGCGGGCTACACCTTC.

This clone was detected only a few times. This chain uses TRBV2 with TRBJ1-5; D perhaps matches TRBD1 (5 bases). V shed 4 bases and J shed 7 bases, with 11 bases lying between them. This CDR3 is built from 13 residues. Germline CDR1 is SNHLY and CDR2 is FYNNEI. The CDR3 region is CASSVLEGQPQHF. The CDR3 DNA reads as TGTGCCAGCAGTGTTCTTGAGGGGCAGCCCCAGCATTTT.

The CDR3 region has the DNA TGTGCCAGCAGCCCAGAACCGGGACAGGGTCGTCGGGAGCAGTACTTC. It specifies CASSPEPGQGRREQYF. The rearrangement uses TRBV7-3 and TRBJ2-7; 9 positions match TRBD1. The V segment lost 5 bases and the J segment 7 bases; nucleotides outside the gene matches: 15. Germline lookup yields CDR1 SGHTA and CDR2 FQGTGA. This CDR3 region has 16 residues.

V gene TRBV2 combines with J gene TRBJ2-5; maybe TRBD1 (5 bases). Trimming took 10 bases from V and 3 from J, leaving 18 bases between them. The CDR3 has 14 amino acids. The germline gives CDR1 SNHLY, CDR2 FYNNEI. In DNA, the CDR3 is TGTGCCACCAGGGCGGAGTATCTAAAAGAGACCCAGTACTTC. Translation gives CATRAEYLKETQYF.

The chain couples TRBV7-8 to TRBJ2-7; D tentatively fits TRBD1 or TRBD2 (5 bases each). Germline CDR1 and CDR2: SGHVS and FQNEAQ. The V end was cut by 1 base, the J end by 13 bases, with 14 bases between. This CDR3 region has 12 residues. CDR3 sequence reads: CASSLEGTTPYF. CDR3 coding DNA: TGTGCCAGCAGCTTAGAGGGGACCACCCCCTACTTC.

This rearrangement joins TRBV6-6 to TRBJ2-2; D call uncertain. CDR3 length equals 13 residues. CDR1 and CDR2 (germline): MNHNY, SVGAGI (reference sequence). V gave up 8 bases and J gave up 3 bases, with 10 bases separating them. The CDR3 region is CASRPLYTGELFF. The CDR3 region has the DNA TGTGCCAGCCGGCCCTTGTACACCGGGGAGCTGTTTTTT.

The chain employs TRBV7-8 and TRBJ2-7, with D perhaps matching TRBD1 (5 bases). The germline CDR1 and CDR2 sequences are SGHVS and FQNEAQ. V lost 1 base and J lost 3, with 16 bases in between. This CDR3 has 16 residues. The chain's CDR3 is CASSLGGVGRVYEQYF. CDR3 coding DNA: TGTGCCAGCAGCTTAGGAGGTGTGGGCAGGGTCTACGAGCAGTACTTC.

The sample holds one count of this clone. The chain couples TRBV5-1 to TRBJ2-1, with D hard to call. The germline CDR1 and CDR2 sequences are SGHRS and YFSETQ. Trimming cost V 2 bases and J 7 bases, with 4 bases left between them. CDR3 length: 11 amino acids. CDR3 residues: CASSFINEQFF. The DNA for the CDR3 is TGCGCCAGCAGCTTTATAAATGAGCAGTTCTTC.

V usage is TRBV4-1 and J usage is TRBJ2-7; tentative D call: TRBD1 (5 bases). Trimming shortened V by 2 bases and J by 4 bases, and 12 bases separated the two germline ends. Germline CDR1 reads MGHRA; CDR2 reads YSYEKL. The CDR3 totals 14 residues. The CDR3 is CASSQRGAPYEQYF. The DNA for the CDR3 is TGCGCCAGCAGCCAACGTGGGGCTCCATACGAGCAGTACTTC.

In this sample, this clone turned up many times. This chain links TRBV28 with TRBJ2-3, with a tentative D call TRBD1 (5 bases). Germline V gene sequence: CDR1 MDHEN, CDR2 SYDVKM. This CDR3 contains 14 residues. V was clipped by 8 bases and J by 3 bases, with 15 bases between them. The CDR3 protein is CASAYLQGTDTQYF. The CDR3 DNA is TGTGCCAGCGCGTACCTTCAGGGAACAGATACGCAGTATTTT.

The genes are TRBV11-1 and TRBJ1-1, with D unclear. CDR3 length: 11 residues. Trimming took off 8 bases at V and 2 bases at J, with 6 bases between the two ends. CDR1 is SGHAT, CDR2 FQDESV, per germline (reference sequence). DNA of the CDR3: TGTGCCAGCGTTTACAACACTGAAGCTTTCTTT. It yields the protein CASVYNTEAFF.

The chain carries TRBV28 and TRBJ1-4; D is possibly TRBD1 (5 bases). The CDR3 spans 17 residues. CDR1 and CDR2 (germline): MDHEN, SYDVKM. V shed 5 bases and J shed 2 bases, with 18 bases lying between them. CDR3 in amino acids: CASSGGAGGLTNEKLFF. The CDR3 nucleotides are TGTGCCAGCAGTGGCGGGGCCGGGGGACTGACTAATGAAAAACTGTTTTTT.

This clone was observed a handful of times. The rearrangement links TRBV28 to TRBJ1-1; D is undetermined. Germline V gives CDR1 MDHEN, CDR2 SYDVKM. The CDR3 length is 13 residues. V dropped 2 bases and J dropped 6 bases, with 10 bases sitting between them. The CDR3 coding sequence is TGTGCCAGCAGTTTAGCGTATGAGGCTGAAGCTTTCTTT. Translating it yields CASSLAYEAEAFF.